These 23 T cell receptor beta chains originate from one sample sequenced in a study of radiation and T cells in renal cell carcinoma. Time point: baseline pretreatment blood. As to treatment: 15 Gy SBRT to primary tumor, nephrectomy 4 weeks later. TCRdb keeps only in-frame clones here, not all; method: immunoSEQ multiplex PCR. The sample holds about 140,000 clones, approximately 87% seen once. Sequenced material: blood, taken from a patient whose treatment included radiotherapy and nephrectomy. Receptors were obtained from a woman aged 50 to 60 with renal cell carcinoma.

The CDR3 loop reads CASGEINEKLFF. CDR3 nucleotides: TGTGCCAGCGGGGAGATTAATGAAAAACTGTTTTTT. The chain is built from TRBV5-6 and TRBJ1-4; D call uncertain. Germline CDR1 is SGHDT and CDR2 is YYEEEE. The V and J ends lost 7 bases and 4 bases respectively, with 8 bases between them. CDR3 length: 12 residues.

V usage is TRBV11-3 and J usage is TRBJ2-3, with D maybe TRBD2 (6 bases). V shed 0 bases and J shed 2 bases, with 12 bases lying between them. The CDR3 consists of 16 residues. The germline V gene has CDR1 SGHNT and CDR2 YENEEA. CDR3 sequence: CASSLEGLDYTDTQYF. The CDR3 DNA follows: TGTGCCAGCAGCTTAGAGGGACTGGATTACACAGATACGCAGTATTTT.

This chain uses TRBV27 with TRBJ1-1; the match to TRBD1 covers 10 bases. J was trimmed by 6 bases and V by 6 bases; bases with no gene match: 10. Germline V lookup: CDR1 MNHEY, CDR2 SMNVEV (reference sequence). The CDR3 runs 15 residues. CDR3 in DNA: TGTGCCAGCAGCCAAAGACAGGGGGCTGTCGCTGAAGCTTTCTTT. It is translated as CASSQRQGAVAEAFF.

This clone was recorded once. At one end the junction does not follow the germline gene, possibly because of a read error. The chain has TRBV6-1 and TRBJ1-1; no clear D. Looked up from germline, CDR1 is MNHNS and CDR2 is SASEGT. CDR3 length: 14 amino acids. The CDR3 DNA reads TGTGCCAGCAGCGAAGGCTGGCGAGCGCTGGGAGCTTTCTTT. Translated, it gives CASSEGWRALGAFF.

The chain has TRBV5-4 and TRBJ2-1, with 8 bases that match TRBD2. The V segment lost 1 base and the J segment 3 bases; nucleotides outside the gene matches: 6. The CDR3 runs 16 residues. The germline gives CDR1 SGHNT, CDR2 YYREEE (reference sequence). CDR3 bases: TGTGCCAGCAGCTTGAGCGGTAGCGGGGACTACAATGAGCAGTTCTTC. Amino acid sequence: CASSLSGSGDYNEQFF.

The chain couples TRBV4-3 to TRBJ2-6, with D unresolved. This CDR3 has 18 amino acids. Germline values: CDR1 LGHNA, CDR2 YSLEER. Between the trimmed V and J ends, which lost 4 bases and 5 bases, there was a span of 21 bases. The chain's CDR3 is CASSLGSRISKRANVLTF. Here the CDR3 DNA reads TGCGCCAGCAGCCTAGGAAGCCGAATTTCAAAGAGGGCCAACGTCCTGACTTTC.

The chain is built from TRBV10-3 and TRBJ1-1; D is ambiguous. The CDR3 is made up of 13 amino acids. V was trimmed by 11 bases and J by 1 base, leaving 14 bases between them. The germline CDR1 and CDR2 sequences are ENHRY and SYGVKD. The CDR3 nucleotides read TGTGCCTCCGCCCGACGGGAGAACACTGAAGCTTTCTTT. Its translation is CASARRENTEAFF.

The rearrangement links TRBV10-3 to TRBJ2-7; D may be TRBD1 (5 bases). This CDR3 contains 13 residues. Germline V gene data show CDR1 as ENHRY and CDR2 as SYGVKD. Trimming removed 6 bases at V and 3 bases at J, with 12 bases between. DNA for the CDR3: TGTGCCATCAGATTACAACAGGACTACGAGCAGTACTTC. This encodes CAIRLQQDYEQYF.

The chain carries TRBV7-9 and TRBJ1-5; D not certain. V lost 5 bases and J lost 3, with 14 bases in between. The CDR3 is made up of 15 amino acids. Germline V gives CDR1 SEHNR, CDR2 FQNEAQ (reference sequence). This CDR3 is CASSPGRLPNQPQHF. The CDR3 coding sequence is TGTGCCAGCAGCCCAGGACGGCTGCCCAATCAGCCCCAGCATTTT.

In nucleotides, the CDR3 is TGTGCCAGCAGTTACAAAGGGACAGGGGCGACTGAAGCTTTCTTT. Protein sequence: CASSYKGTGATEAFF. This sequence joins TRBV28 and TRBJ1-1, with 10 nucleotides matching TRBD1. The trim removed 4 bases at V and 5 bases at J, leaving 7 bases unmatched. Germline loops: CDR1 MDHEN, CDR2 SYDVKM. The CDR3 has 15 residues.

The V call is TRBV19, the J call TRBJ1-5; 7 bases are shared with TRBD1. The germline gives CDR1 LNHDA, CDR2 SQIVND (reference sequence). V gave up 1 base and J gave up 0 bases; unmatched junction bases: 12. The CDR3 loop spans 19 amino acids. The CDR3 spells CASSIGHRGHDDSNQPQHF. The DNA for the CDR3 is TGTGCCAGTAGTATAGGGCACAGGGGTCACGATGATAGCAATCAGCCCCAGCATTTT.

This chain connects TRBV5-6 to TRBJ2-1; TRBD2 aligns across 13 bases. Germline V gene data show CDR1 as SGHDT and CDR2 as YYEEEE. The CDR3 runs 15 residues. The V segment lost 0 bases and the J segment 9 bases; nucleotides outside the gene matches: 3. DNA of the CDR3: TGTGCCAGCAGCTTGGAACTAGCGGGGGGGAGTGAGCAGTTCTTC. This codes for CASSLELAGGSEQFF.

The CDR3 protein is CASSRGTGSYEQYF. The CDR3 bases are TGTGCCAGCAGCCGCGGGACGGGAAGTTACGAGCAGTACTTC. The V and J genes are TRBV7-2 and TRBJ2-7; possible D gene TRBD2, 6 bases. V shed 5 bases and J shed 4 bases, with 15 bases lying between them. The CDR3 consists of 14 residues. The germline gives CDR1 SGHTA, CDR2 FQGNSA.

The V and J genes are TRBV11-2 and TRBJ2-1; weak D call: TRBD1 (6 bases). The germline gives CDR1 SGHAT, CDR2 FQNNGV. V was clipped by 5 bases and J by 2 bases, with 16 bases between them. CDR3 length equals 16 residues. CDR3 in amino acids: CASSLERTATYNEQFF. CDR3 nucleotides: TGTGCCAGCAGCCTTGAGAGGACAGCCACCTACAATGAGCAGTTCTTC.

Points on this clone: Other DNA sequences in this sample translate to the same CDR3. The rearrangement uses TRBV9 and TRBJ2-7; D call uncertain. Germline V CDR1 and CDR2: SGDLS, YYNGEE. V lost 1 base and J 0 bases, leaving 8 bases between the germline ends. CDR3 length: 14 amino acids. The CDR3, as DNA: TGTGCCAGCAGCGTATCAGGTAACTCCTACGAGCAGTACTTC. It encodes CASSVSGNSYEQYF.

The chain couples TRBV15 to TRBJ1-1; TRBD1 might be the D (5 bases). CDR1 is LNHNV, CDR2 YYDKDF, per germline (reference sequence). This CDR3 is 14 amino acids long. V was clipped by 0 bases and J by 6 bases, with 11 bases between them. CDR3 sequence reads: CATSRDNLGAEAFF. The CDR3 nucleotides read TGTGCCACCAGCAGAGATAATTTGGGGGCTGAAGCTTTCTTT.

The chain carries TRBV9 and TRBJ1-4; TRBD1 might be the D (5 bases). Trimming cost V 4 bases and J 2 bases, with 18 bases left between them. The length of the CDR3 is 17 residues. Germline V gives CDR1 SGDLS, CDR2 YYNGEE. The CDR3 DNA is TGTGCCAGCAGCTCCCTCGGGGGGGGTCCCACTAATGAAAAACTGTTTTTT. Its translation is CASSSLGGGPTNEKLFF. Full variable domain (missing parts from reference TRBV9 and TRBJ1-4): DSGVTQTPKHLITATGQRVTLRCSPRSGDLSVYWYQQSLDQGLQFLIQYYNGEERAKGNILERFSAQQFPDLHSELNLSSLELGDSALYFCASSSLGGGPTNEKLFFGSGTQLSVL.

Only a few counts were recorded for this clone. The chain uses TRBV5-1 and TRBJ1-1; D possibly corresponds to TRBD1 (6 bases). Germline loops: CDR1 SGHRS, CDR2 YFSETQ. The CDR3 consists of 14 residues. Trimming stripped 0 bases from V and 5 bases from J, with 11 bases between. The CDR3 DNA sequence: TGCGCCAGCAGCTTGGAGGCAGGGGTGACTGAAGCTTTCTTT. Encoded protein: CASSLEAGVTEAFF.

The V gene is TRBV6-5, the J gene TRBJ2-7; D gene unclear. Germline assignment: CDR1 MNHEY and CDR2 SVGAGI. This CDR3 contains 13 residues. Trimming stripped 1 base from V and 3 bases from J, with 7 bases between. The CDR3 nucleotides are TGTGCCAGCAGTTACTGGGCAAACTACGAGCAGTACTTC. Its protein is CASSYWANYEQYF.

The chain is built from TRBV14 and TRBJ2-2; no firm D call. V dropped 0 bases and J dropped 4 bases, with 6 bases sitting between them. Germline loops: CDR1 SGHDN, CDR2 FVKESK. The CDR3 is made up of 14 amino acids. The CDR3 DNA follows: TGTGCCAGCAGCCAAGAACTGCTCACCGGGGAGCTGTTTTTT. Encoded protein: CASSQELLTGELFF.

V gene TRBV25-1 combines with J gene TRBJ2-7; unclear D gene. CDR3 size: 12 residues. CDR1 is MGHDK and CDR2 is SYGVNS in the germline V gene. V was shortened by 3 bases and J by 2 bases, with 5 bases between the two germline ends. The CDR3 nucleotides are TGTGCCAGCAGTGAGAGCCCCTACGAGCAGTACTTC. Its translation is CASSESPYEQYF.

The gene calls are TRBV5-4 and TRBJ2-3; 8 bases align to TRBD1. The CDR3 contains 17 residues. Germline CDR1 is SGHNT and CDR2 is YYREEE (reference sequence). J lost 2 bases, V lost 6 bases, and 14 bases had no gene match. CDR3 in amino acids: CASNPRTGRYLTDTQYF. In DNA form, the CDR3 reads TGTGCCAGCAACCCGAGGACAGGGCGATACCTCACAGATACGCAGTATTTT. The full variable domain, rest sourced from reference TRBV5-4 and TRBJ2-3, is ETGVTQSPTHLIKTRGQQVTLRCSSQSGHNTVSWYQQALGQGPQFIFQYYREEENGRGNFPPRFSGLQFPNYSSELNVNALELDDSALYLCASNPRTGRYLTDTQYFGPGTRLTVL.

The chain has TRBV25-1 and TRBJ2-3; D is possibly TRBD1 (6 bases). The CDR3 is 15 amino acids. Germline V gene lookup returns CDR1 MGHDK and CDR2 SYGVNS. Trimming removed 1 base at V and 4 bases at J, with 12 bases between. CDR3 nucleotides: TGTGCCAGCAGTGAATGGGCGACAGGCGCAGATACGCAGTATTTT. This gives the protein CASSEWATGADTQYF.